This TCR beta chain was captured by sequencing in a study of cytomegalovirus exposure and HLA in healthy donors. The study, taken as a whole, reports: Analysis performed later found 16,000 or so TCR beta sequences associated with HLA alleles at 0.05 false discovery rate.

The CDR3 contains 18 residues. Germline values: CDR1 PRHDT, CDR2 FYEKMQ (reference sequence). V was clipped by 1 base and J by 2 bases; unmatched bases: 12. Use of 60 Vbeta and 13 Jbeta primers characterized the PCR. Assay used: immunoSEQ multiplex PCR; TCRdb lists only in-frame clones, some missing. In the table there are just over 200,000 clones, about two thirds of which are singletons. This clone was observed a few times. Its antigen remains unidentified. The chain uses TRBV13 and TRBJ2-3; 7 bases are shared with TRBD2. Sequenced: PBMCs. The sequence was obtained from a man aged 40-49 years in good health and CMV-seropositive. The CDR3 sequence is CASSLVSVGGTTTDTQYF. The CDR3 coding sequence is TGTGCCAGCAGCTTAGTCTCCGTGGGGGGGACGACCACAGATACGCAGTATTTT.